The TCR beta chain described here comes from a study of blood T cells in healthy people across ages. Together with a sample-barcoded 5' primer, a J-beta primer mix was included in a second PCR lasting roughly 6 to 12 cycles. TCRdb itself ran the 5' RACE reads through MiXCR, one entry per CDR3 protein. The sample contains over 1,500,000 distinct CDR3 sequences, approximately 50% of which appear only once. The V segment lost 6 bases and the J segment 1 base; nucleotides outside the gene matches: 7. Germline CDR1 reads DFQATT; CDR2 reads SNEGSKA (reference sequence). The CDR3 is 14 residues long. The gene calls are TRBV20-1 and TRBJ2-7; 9 bases are a match to TRBD1. Sequences were obtained from blood. This sequence was found in a woman between 35 and 50 years old in good health. The CDR3 loop reads CSAQPGQGSYEQYF. CDR3 bases: TGCAGTGCCCAGCCGGGACAGGGATCCTACGAGCAGTACTTC.